Presented here are 21 T cell receptor beta chains from one specimen sequenced in a study of technical replicates of blood from a few donors. Some clones are missing from TCRdb's copy, which holds only in-frame ones; the method was immunoSEQ multiplex PCR. The sample holds over 65,000 clones; around 94% are singletons and the top ten take under 0.3%. The sequencing input was T cells isolated from PBMCs. The receptor set was obtained from a human donor in good health.

This chain connects TRBV6-5 to TRBJ1-2; possibly TRBD1 for D (6 bases). V dropped 5 bases and J dropped 4 bases, with 14 bases sitting between them. This CDR3 has 14 residues. Germline V CDR1 and CDR2: MNHEY, SVGAGI. The CDR3 spells CASSLKQGVYGYTF. CDR3 nucleotide sequence: TGTGCCAGCAGTCTCAAACAGGGAGTCTATGGCTACACCTTC.

The chain carries TRBV6-5 and TRBJ2-3; weak D call: TRBD2 (5 bases). The V end was cut by 3 bases, the J end by 8 bases, with 6 bases between. CDR3 length: 11 amino acids. Germline values: CDR1 MNHEY, CDR2 SVGAGI. CDR3 amino acids: CASSYGSTQYF. CDR3 nucleotide sequence: TGTGCCAGCAGTTATGGGAGTACGCAGTATTTT.

This sequence joins TRBV28 and TRBJ1-5; perhaps TRBD1 as D (5 bases). The germline V gene has CDR1 MDHEN and CDR2 SYDVKM. CDR3 length: 12 amino acids. The V gene lost 7 bases and the J gene lost 4 bases, with 8 bases spanning the gap. CDR3 DNA: TGTGCCAGCATGGAGGGGAATCAGCCCCAGCATTTT. It yields the protein CASMEGNQPQHF.

This clone showed up just once. The chain has TRBV6-6 and TRBJ2-7, with D tentatively TRBD2 (6 bases). Trimming removed 0 bases at V and 3 bases at J, with 15 bases between. CDR1 is MNHNY, CDR2 SVGAGI, per germline (reference sequence). The CDR3 loop spans 16 amino acids. CDR3: CASSYSNGGMDYEQYF. The CDR3 DNA reads TGTGCCAGCAGTTACTCGAACGGGGGTATGGACTACGAGCAGTACTTC.

This clone was observed a single time. The V call is TRBV6-5, the J call TRBJ1-5; D possibly corresponds to TRBD1 (6 bases). CDR3 length: 14 residues. In germline, CDR1 is MNHEY, CDR2 SVGAGI. V lost 6 bases, J lost 3 bases, and 12 bases lay in between. The CDR3 coding sequence is TGTGCCAGCAGCCCTGGACAGACCAATCAGCCCCAGCATTTT. This gives the protein CASSPGQTNQPQHF.

In its sample, this clone was seen once. The chain recombines TRBV4-1 with TRBJ2-7; 7 bases agree with TRBD1. Per the germline V gene, CDR1 is MGHRA and CDR2 is YSYEKL. Trimming took 1 base from V and 4 from J; bases not matched to a gene: 4. This CDR3 is built from 14 residues. CDR3 coding DNA: TGCGCCAGCAGCCAAGGGGACAGCATTTACGAGCAGTACTTC. Its translation is CASSQGDSIYEQYF.

The chain carries TRBV9 and TRBJ1-3; TRBD1 is a possible D gene (5 bases). V dropped 0 bases and J dropped 8 bases, with 15 bases sitting between them. This CDR3 region has 15 residues. Germline assignment: CDR1 SGDLS and CDR2 YYNGEE. The CDR3 loop is CASSVGGRESDTIYF. Here the CDR3 DNA reads TGTGCCAGCAGCGTAGGGGGCAGGGAAAGTGACACCATATATTTT.

This chain connects TRBV29-1 to TRBJ1-1; D is possibly TRBD1 (5 bases). V was trimmed by 8 bases and J by 2 bases, leaving 12 bases between them. Germline V gene lookup returns CDR1 SQVTM and CDR2 ANQGSEA. The CDR3 has 12 amino acids. The CDR3 loop reads CSSKGSNTEAFF. The CDR3 coding sequence is TGCAGCTCGAAGGGGTCTAACACTGAAGCTTTCTTT.

J is TRBJ1-1 and V is TRBV10-2; 8 positions agree with TRBD1. The V segment lost 3 bases and the J segment 4 bases; nucleotides outside the gene matches: 7. The length of the CDR3 is 15 residues. CDR1 and CDR2 from the germline V gene are WSHSY and SAAADI. CDR3 loop: CASSDPDRGGTEAFF. The CDR3 DNA reads as TGCGCCAGCAGTGACCCCGACAGGGGTGGCACTGAAGCTTTCTTT.

The rearrangement uses TRBV19 and TRBJ2-7; 7 bases line up with TRBD1. Germline V gene sequence: CDR1 LNHDA, CDR2 SQIVND (reference sequence). CDR3 length equals 13 residues. The junction had 14 bases not matched to a gene; V was cut back by 5 bases and J by 13 bases. The CDR3 is CASSSRRDSKHYF. For the CDR3, the DNA is TGTGCCAGTAGTTCCCGCCGGGACAGCAAACACTACTTC.

The rearrangement uses TRBV9 and TRBJ1-4, with D unclear. Trimming took 3 bases from V and 3 from J, leaving 12 bases between them. CDR3 size: 15 residues. Germline V gene lookup returns CDR1 SGDLS and CDR2 YYNGEE. The CDR3 nucleotides read TGTGCCAGCAGCGGATCTAGAATGCCTAATGAAAAACTGTTTTTT. The encoded protein is CASSGSRMPNEKLFF.

The chain employs TRBV9 and TRBJ2-7; tentatively, D is TRBD2 (6 bases). Germline V lookup: CDR1 SGDLS, CDR2 YYNGEE. Trimming took 0 bases from V and 5 from J, leaving 9 bases between them. The CDR3 consists of 13 residues. The CDR3 protein is CASSVGGLDEQYF. For the CDR3, the DNA is TGTGCCAGCAGCGTAGGGGGACTTGACGAGCAGTACTTC.

This chain links TRBV5-6 with TRBJ2-7; TRBD2 matches at 11 bases. Germline V lookup: CDR1 SGHDT, CDR2 YYEEEE. V lost 4 bases to trimming and J lost 0 bases; unmatched junction nucleotides: 3. CDR3 length equals 15 residues. This CDR3 is CASSQLAGVSYEQYF. The CDR3 DNA follows: TGTGCCAGCAGCCAACTAGCGGGAGTCTCCTACGAGCAGTACTTC.

The chain joins TRBV7-3 to TRBJ1-1, with D unresolved. V gave up 5 bases and J gave up 0 bases, with 10 bases separating them. Germline CDR1 SGHTA, CDR2 FQGTGA. The CDR3 extends over 14 amino acids. This CDR3 is CASSPQTVNTEAFF. CDR3 DNA sequence: TGTGCCAGCAGCCCACAAACAGTGAACACTGAAGCTTTCTTT.

The V gene is TRBV7-9, the J gene TRBJ1-1; D remains unclear. Germline loops: CDR1 SEHNR, CDR2 FQNEAQ (reference sequence). The CDR3 runs to 13 residues. Trimming removed 0 bases from V and 1 base from J, with 3 bases in between. CDR3 in DNA: TGTGCCAGCAGCTTAGCCCGGAACACTGAAGCTTTCTTT. It translates to CASSLARNTEAFF.

Only one count was recorded for this clone. V and J are TRBV19 and TRBJ1-3, with D possibly being TRBD1 (6 bases). Germline values: CDR1 LNHDA, CDR2 SQIVND (reference sequence). The CDR3 runs to 13 residues. Trimming left V 7 bases short and J 2 bases short, with 9 bases between. The CDR3 bases are TGTGCCAGTACGAGGGGGACTGGAAACACCATATATTTT. Its protein product is CASTRGTGNTIYF.

This chain connects TRBV14 to TRBJ2-1; possibly TRBD2 for D (6 bases). The CDR3 runs 15 residues. Deletions cut 0 bases from V and 9 bases from J, with 15 bases between. CDR1 is SGHDN, CDR2 FVKESK, per germline. The CDR3: CASSQDMTGASEQFF. The DNA for the CDR3 is TGTGCCAGCAGCCAAGATATGACGGGAGCGAGTGAGCAGTTCTTC.

This rearrangement joins TRBV18 to TRBJ2-3; D is undetermined. The ends were cut back, 0 bases at V and 2 bases at J, with 9 bases in the middle. This CDR3 is 15 amino acids long. Germline-derived CDR1 and CDR2 are KGHSH and LQKENI. Here the CDR3 DNA reads TGTGCCAGCTCACCACCGTTAATTCTCACAGATACGCAGTATTTT. It yields the protein CASSPPLILTDTQYF. Full variable domain (rest looked up from reference TRBV18 and TRBJ2-3): NAGVMQNPRHLVRRRGQEARLRCSPMKGHSHVYWYRQLPEEGLKFMVYLQKENIIDESGMPKERFSAEFPKEGPSILRIQQVVRGDSAAYFCASSPPLILTDTQYFGPGTRLTVL.

This chain links TRBV5-1 with TRBJ2-7; 10 bases match TRBD2. The germline V gene encodes CDR1 SGHRS and CDR2 YFSETQ. Trimming cost V 4 bases and J 2 bases; bases outside gene matches: 15. CDR3 length: 18 residues. This CDR3 reads CASSQSTWLAGGPYEQYF. As DNA, the CDR3 is TGCGCCAGCAGCCAGTCGACTTGGTTAGCGGGAGGCCCCTACGAGCAGTACTTC.

The rearrangement joins TRBV5-4 to TRBJ2-3; 8 nucleotides match TRBD2. With V trimmed by 4 bases and J by 2 bases, 12 bases remained unmatched. From germline, CDR1 is SGHNT and CDR2 YYREEE (reference sequence). This CDR3 has 17 residues. CDR3 DNA sequence: TGTGCCAGCAGCCCAAAACGGACTAGCCGGGACACAGATACGCAGTATTTT. Amino acids: CASSPKRTSRDTDTQYF.

The V and J genes are TRBV28 and TRBJ2-2; 12 bases are shared with TRBD2. CDR1 is MDHEN and CDR2 is SYDVKM in the germline V gene. The ends lost 6 bases at V and 3 bases at J; junction bases unmatched: 11. The length of the CDR3 is 18 residues. CDR3: CASRPHPRLAGDTGELFF. In DNA, the CDR3 is TGTGCCAGCAGACCCCATCCACGACTAGCGGGAGACACCGGGGAGCTGTTTTTT.